The entry below describes one T cell receptor (beta chain). No antigen is known for it. The data stem from a study of Ad26.COV2.S vaccination and SARS-CoV-2 variants. Study as a whole: Administration of Ad26.COV2.S was intramuscular, either once or twice 56 days apart. General observations from the study: For non-spike TCRs, breadth in vaccine recipients resembled that in placebo recipients.

CDR3 size: 15 residues. Germline-derived CDR1 and CDR2 are SGHRS and YFSETQ. With V trimmed by 4 bases and J by 7 bases, 7 bases remained unmatched. Using immunoSEQ multiplex PCR, the repertoire was profiled, and TCRdb retains in-frame clones only, with some absent. The table shows 440,000 or so clones, with about 92% occurring only once. Treatment reported: around 19 received Ad26.COV2.S at low or high dose, single or two shots; roughly five received placebo; per-sample allocation not given. Following the first vaccine or placebo injection, samples were taken on day 63. Whoever gave the sample was an adult aged 18-55 years in Boston.

The sequenced sample was peripheral blood, obtained in a trial of Ad26.COV2.S vaccine versus placebo. The origin of this receptor is a person aged 18-60 years who received the Ad26.COV2.S COVID-19 vaccine or a placebo. The J gene is TRBJ1-4, the V gene TRBV5-1; 10 bases align to TRBD1. The CDR3 here is CASSRNRDRGEKLFF. The CDR3 nucleotides are TGCGCCAGCAGCCGAAACCGGGACAGGGGTGAAAAACTGTTTTTT.